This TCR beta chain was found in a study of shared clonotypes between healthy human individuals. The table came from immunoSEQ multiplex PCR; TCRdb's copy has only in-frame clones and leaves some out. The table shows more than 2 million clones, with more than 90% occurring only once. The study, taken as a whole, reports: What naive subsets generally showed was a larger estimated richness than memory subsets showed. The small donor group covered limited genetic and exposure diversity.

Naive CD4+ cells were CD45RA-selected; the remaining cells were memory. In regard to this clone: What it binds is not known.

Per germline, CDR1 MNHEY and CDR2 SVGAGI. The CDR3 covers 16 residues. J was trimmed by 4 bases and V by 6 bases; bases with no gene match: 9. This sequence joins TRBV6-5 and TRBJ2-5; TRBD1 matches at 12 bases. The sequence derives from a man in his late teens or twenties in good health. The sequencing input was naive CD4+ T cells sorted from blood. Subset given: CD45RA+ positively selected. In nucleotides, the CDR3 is TGTGCCAGCAGCTACCGGGACAGGGGGCAGGGAGAGACCCAGTACTTC. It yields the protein CASSYRDRGQGETQYF.